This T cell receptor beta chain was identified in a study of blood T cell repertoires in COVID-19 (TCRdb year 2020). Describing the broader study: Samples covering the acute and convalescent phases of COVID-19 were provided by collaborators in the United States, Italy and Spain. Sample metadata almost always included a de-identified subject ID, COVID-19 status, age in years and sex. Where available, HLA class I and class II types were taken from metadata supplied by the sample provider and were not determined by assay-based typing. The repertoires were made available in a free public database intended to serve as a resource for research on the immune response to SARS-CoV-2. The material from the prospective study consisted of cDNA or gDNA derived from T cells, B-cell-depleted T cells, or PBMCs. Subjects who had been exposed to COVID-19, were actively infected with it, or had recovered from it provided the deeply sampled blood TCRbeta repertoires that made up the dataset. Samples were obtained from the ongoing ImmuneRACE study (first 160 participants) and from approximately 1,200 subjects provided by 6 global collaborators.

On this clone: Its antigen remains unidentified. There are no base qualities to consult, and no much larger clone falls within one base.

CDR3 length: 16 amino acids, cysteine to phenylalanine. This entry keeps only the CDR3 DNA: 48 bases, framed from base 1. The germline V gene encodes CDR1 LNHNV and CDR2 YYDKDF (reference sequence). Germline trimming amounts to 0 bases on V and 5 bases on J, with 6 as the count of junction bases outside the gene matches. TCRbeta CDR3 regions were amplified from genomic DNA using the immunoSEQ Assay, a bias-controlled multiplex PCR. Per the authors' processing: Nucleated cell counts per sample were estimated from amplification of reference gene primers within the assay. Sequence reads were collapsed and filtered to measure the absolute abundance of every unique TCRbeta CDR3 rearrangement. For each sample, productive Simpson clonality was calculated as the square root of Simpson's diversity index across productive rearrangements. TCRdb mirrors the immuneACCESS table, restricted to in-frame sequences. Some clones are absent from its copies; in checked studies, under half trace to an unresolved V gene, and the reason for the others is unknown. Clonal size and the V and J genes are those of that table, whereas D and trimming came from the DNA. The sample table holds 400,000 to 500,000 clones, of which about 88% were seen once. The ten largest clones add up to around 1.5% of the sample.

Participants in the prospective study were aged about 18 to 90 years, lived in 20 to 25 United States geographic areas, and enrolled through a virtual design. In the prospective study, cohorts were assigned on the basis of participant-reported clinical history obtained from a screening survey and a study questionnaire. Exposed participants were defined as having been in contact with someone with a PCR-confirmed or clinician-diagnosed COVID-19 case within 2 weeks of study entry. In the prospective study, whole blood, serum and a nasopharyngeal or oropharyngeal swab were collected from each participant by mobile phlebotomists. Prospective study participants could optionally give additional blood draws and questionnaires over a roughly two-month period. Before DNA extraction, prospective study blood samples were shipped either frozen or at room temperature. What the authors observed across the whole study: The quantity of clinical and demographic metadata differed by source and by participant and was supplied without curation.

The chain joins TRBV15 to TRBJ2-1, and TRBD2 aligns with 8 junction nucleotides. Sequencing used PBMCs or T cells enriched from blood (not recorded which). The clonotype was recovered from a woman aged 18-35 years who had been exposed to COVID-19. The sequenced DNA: TGTGCCACCAGCAGAGAAGGAGCGGGAGTCCACAATGAGCAGTTCTTC. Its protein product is CATSREGAGVHNEQFF.